A single TCR beta chain is shown here with its context. This sample is part of a study of T cell changes during pregnancy in multiple sclerosis. CDR1 and CDR2 (germline): MNHEY, SVGAGI. The CDR3 totals 13 residues. The V segment lost 6 bases and the J segment 6 bases; nucleotides outside the gene matches: 7. Here immunoSEQ multiplex PCR was the method, and the copy in TCRdb shows in-frame clones only, minus some. The sample holds roughly 49,000 clones; around 93% are singletons and the top ten take under 4.5%. The source was CD8+ T cells from peripheral blood mononuclear cells, collected after pregnancy. The sequence was collected from a female donor with multiple sclerosis, enrolled in a pregnancy study. This chain links TRBV6-5 with TRBJ1-2, with 7 bases fitting TRBD1. The CDR3 nucleotides are TGTGCCAGCAGCAGACAGGGTCCTGATGGCTACACCTTC. It is translated as CASSRQGPDGYTF.